These 22 T cell receptor beta chains were all obtained from the same sample, sequenced in a study of read filtering for tumor transcriptome and immune sequencing (dated by TCRdb to the early 2020s). These reads were obtained on an Illumina HiSeq 4000. The Immunoverse kit was used to build TCR libraries from 400 to 500 ng RNA, with molecular barcoded adaptors covering alpha/delta and beta/gamma chains. The public reads were quality trimmed at Q25 with fastp and then assembled into clones with MiXCR by TCRdb, keeping productive beta chains. Every distinct CDR3 protein forms one entry, paired with its most common genes and DNA. This sample gives 39,000 or so distinct CDR3 sequences in total; roughly an eighth of them show up just once. Together, the top ten hold about 32% of the sample. Input material: a population of CD138-negative cells sorted from bone marrow. The cell subset or site tag for this specimen amounts to: bone marrow mononuclear cells depleted of CD138+ plasma/myeloma cells by negative magnetic selection. Receptors originate from a donor aged 40 or over with multiple myeloma.

The sample holds many counts of this clonotype. J is TRBJ2-7 and V is TRBV20-1; D remains ambiguous. Per the germline V gene, CDR1 is DFQATT and CDR2 is SNEGSKA (reference sequence). With 0 bases removed from V and 2 bases from J, the gap between germline ends came to 8 bases. The CDR3 has 13 residues. CDR3 bases: TGCAGTGCTAGAGATGAGGCGGCCTACGAGCAGTACTTC. Translating it yields CSARDEAAYEQYF.

This clonotype was seen ten or more times. The chain links TRBV5-1 to TRBJ1-5, with 9 bases identical to TRBD1. Germline CDR1 SGHRS, CDR2 YFSETQ. This CDR3 is 14 amino acids long. J lost 7 bases, V lost 4 bases, and 6 bases had no gene match. CDR3 DNA sequence: TGCGCCAGCAGCAACGGGACAGGGAACCAGCCCCAGCATTTT. This gives the protein CASSNGTGNQPQHF.

This clonotype was counted ten times or more. V is TRBV7-8 and J is TRBJ2-7; 8 positions match TRBD1. The CDR3 contains 15 residues. The V gene's germline CDR1 is SGHVS and CDR2 FQNEAQ. Trimming took 5 bases from V and 7 from J; bases not matched to a gene: 13. The CDR3 DNA reads TGTGCCAGCAGCGGCAGGGGGCGGCAGGTTGGGGAGCAGTACTTC. Encoded protein: CASSGRGRQVGEQYF.

This clonotype was found once. Here the CDR3 reads CASSDLAQNEQFF. As DNA, the CDR3 is TGTGCCAGCAGTGACCTAGCGCAAAATGAGCAGTTCTTC. V and J are TRBV2 and TRBJ2-1, with TRBD2 as a possible D gene (6 bases). The CDR3 runs 13 residues. Germline CDR1 SNHLY, CDR2 FYNNEI. Trimming left V 3 bases short and J 7 bases short, with 10 bases between.

This clonotype was counted many times. The chain recombines TRBV4-2 with TRBJ1-1; D is perhaps TRBD1 (6 bases). The CDR3 runs to 14 residues. CDR1 is LGHNA and CDR2 is YNFKEQ in the germline V gene. V was clipped by 5 bases and J by 5 bases, with 15 bases between them. CDR3 in amino acids: CASSIEVGATEAFF. The CDR3 DNA reads TGTGCCAGCAGCATAGAGGTGGGGGCGACTGAAGCTTTCTTT.

This clonotype was found many times. The chain combines TRBV21-1 with TRBJ2-5; TRBD1 reflects the table's D call only, with no check against the DNA. TRBV21-1 is noted as a pseudogene. CDR3 length: 19 residues. CDR3 protein: CASSKLTVAGTGFEETQYF. Written as DNA, the CDR3 is TGTGCCAGCAGCAAATTAACCGTAGCCGGGACAGGGTTTGAAGAGACCCAGTACTTC.

This clonotype was seen at least ten times. V usage is TRBV2 and J usage is TRBJ2-7; D is unresolved. CDR1 and CDR2 from the germline V gene are SNHLY and FYNNEI. This CDR3 is 14 amino acids long. With 1 base removed from V and 1 base from J, the gap between germline ends came to 8 bases. CDR3 loop: CASSEGTASYEQYF. CDR3 DNA: TGTGCCAGCAGTGAAGGGACGGCGTCCTACGAGCAGTACTTC. The variable domain in full, with the rest retrieved from reference TRBV2 and TRBJ2-7, is EPEVTQTPSHQVTQMGQEVILRCVPISNHLYFYWYRQILGQKVEFLVSFYNNEISEKSEIFDDQFSVERPDGSNFTLKIRSTKLEDSAMYFCASSEGTASYEQYFGPGTRLTVT.

In this sample, this clonotype turned up many times. The rearrangement links TRBV28 to TRBJ1-4; D uncertain. V was cut by 6 bases and J by 8 bases, with 16 bases left in between. The CDR3 is 14 amino acids. Germline CDR1 reads MDHEN; CDR2 reads SYDVKM. CDR3 coding DNA: TGTGCCAGCAGCTCAGGCACCCTTGGGGAAAAACTGTTTTTT. Protein product: CASSSGTLGEKLFF.

This clonotype has at least ten counts. The chain is built from TRBV9 and TRBJ2-1; either TRBD1 or TRBD2 may fit D (5 bases each). This CDR3 spans 15 amino acids. Trimming removed 0 bases at V and 4 bases at J, with 11 bases between. CDR1 and CDR2 (germline): SGDLS, YYNGEE. CDR3 coding DNA: TGTGCCAGCAGCGTAGAAGGGACCCCATACAATGAGCAGTTCTTC. Encoded protein: CASSVEGTPYNEQFF.

This clonotype was seen at least ten times. The chain has TRBV24-1 and TRBJ2-7; weak D call: TRBD1 (7 bases). The CDR3 covers 16 residues. The V end lost 4 bases, the J end lost 3 bases, and 18 bases lay between the germline ends. Germline V gene data show CDR1 as KGHDR and CDR2 as SFDVKD. The CDR3: CATSDPGRTGHYEQYF. The CDR3 DNA follows: TGTGCCACCAGTGACCCAGGGAGGACAGGCCACTACGAGCAGTACTTC.

The chain recombines TRBV7-8 with TRBJ2-7; D might be TRBD1 or TRBD2, each matching 5 bases. Germline V lookup: CDR1 SGHVS, CDR2 FQNEAQ. Trimming cost V 2 bases and J 6 bases, with 8 bases left between them. The CDR3 is 12 amino acids. This chain's CDR3 is CASSLWGSEQYF. The CDR3, as DNA: TGTGCCAGCAGCTTATGGGGGAGCGAGCAGTACTTC.

This clonotype appeared many times. The chain uses TRBV4-3 and TRBJ1-4; TRBD1 is a possible D gene (5 bases). Trimming shortened V by 0 bases and J by 7 bases, and 12 bases separated the two germline ends. In germline, CDR1 is LGHNA, CDR2 YSLEER. There are 15 residues in the CDR3. Here the CDR3 DNA reads TGCGCCAGCAGCCAAGATAAGGGGTTGGGTGAAAAACTGTTTTTT. Residues: CASSQDKGLGEKLFF.

A remark on this clonotype: An end of the junction does not agree with germline; a read error may underlie this. V is TRBV24-1 and J is TRBJ2-1, with 8 bases aligning to TRBD1. CDR1 is KGHDR and CDR2 is SFDVKD in the germline V gene. CDR3 length: 16 residues. The DNA for the CDR3 is TGTGTCACCAGCTCTATGACCCAGGGGGCAGGGAATGAGCAGTTCTTC. It yields the protein CVTSSMTQGAGNEQFF.

This clonotype was detected ten times or more. The V and J genes are TRBV20-1 and TRBJ2-1, with 8 nucleotides matching TRBD2. The CDR3 is 14 residues long. V shed 3 bases, J shed 7 bases, and the junction held 8 bases outside the gene matches. The germline gives CDR1 DFQATT, CDR2 SNEGSKA (reference sequence). CDR3 amino acids: CSARTGTSWNEQFF. The CDR3 nucleotides read TGCAGTGCTAGGACCGGGACTAGTTGGAATGAGCAGTTCTTC.

This clonotype was counted many times. The CDR3 is CASSLGQEGQPQHF. CDR3 DNA: TGTGCCAGCAGCTTAGGCCAGGAGGGTCAGCCCCAGCATTTT. This sequence joins TRBV7-2 and TRBJ1-5; D not resolved. CDR1 and CDR2 (germline): SGHTA, FQGNSA. The CDR3 loop spans 14 amino acids. V was pared by 1 base and J by 6 bases, with 10 bases between.

Only one count was recorded for this clonotype. This may arise from a read error, as a much more abundant clone is one base away. The conserved final phenylalanine or tryptophan is absent from the CDR3, which likely points to a read error. CDR3 sequence reads: CASSSPAGGPYEQYL. As DNA, the CDR3 is TGCGCCAGCAGCTCGCCGGCGGGCGGTCCCTACGAGCAGTACCTC. The chain uses TRBV5-1 and TRBJ2-7; D may be TRBD2 (5 bases). This CDR3 region has 15 residues. Trimming stripped 3 bases from V and 2 bases from J, with 15 bases between. Germline V gene data show CDR1 as SGHRS and CDR2 as YFSETQ.

The genes are TRBV29-1 and TRBJ2-3; TRBD1 is a possible D gene (5 bases). CDR3 length: 15 residues. In germline, CDR1 is SQVTM, CDR2 ANQGSEA. The CDR3, as DNA: TGCAGTGCTAGAGATGTCCAGGGATGGACAGATACGCAGTATTTT. Its translation is CSARDVQGWTDTQYF.

This clonotype has a count of ten or more. The chain joins TRBV9 to TRBJ2-7; 13 positions agree with TRBD2. J was trimmed by 5 bases and V by 3 bases; bases with no gene match: 5. This CDR3 has 15 residues. CDR1 and CDR2 from the germline V gene are SGDLS and YYNGEE. The CDR3 protein is CASSGGLAGRNEQYF. For the CDR3, the DNA is TGTGCCAGCAGCGGGGGACTAGCGGGAAGGAACGAGCAGTACTTC.

This rearrangement joins TRBV19 to TRBJ2-7, with TRBD2 matching 7 bases. V lost 6 bases and J lost 1; bases outside the gene matches: 9. This CDR3 has 15 amino acids. The germline gives CDR1 LNHDA, CDR2 SQIVND (reference sequence). CDR3 in amino acids: CASSPGLADSYEQYF. The DNA for the CDR3 is TGTGCCAGTAGCCCTGGGCTAGCGGATTCCTACGAGCAGTACTTC.

At least ten counts were recorded for this clonotype. With a much larger clone just one base away, this may be a read error. The chain links TRBV28 to TRBJ1-1; D might be TRBD1 (5 bases). The CDR3 runs 13 residues. Germline assignment: CDR1 MDHEN and CDR2 SYDVKM. CDR3 sequence: CASSLGGTGTPNF. CDR3 DNA sequence: TGTGCCAGCAGTTTAGGGGGTACCGGGACGCCCAACTTT. Based on the CDR3 plus reference TRBV28 and TRBJ1-1, the full variable domain is DVKVTQSSRYLVKRTGEKVFLECVQDMDHENMFWYRQDPGLGLRLIYFSYDVKMKEKGDIPEGYSVSREKKERFSLILESASTNQTSMYLCASSLGGTGTPNFGQGTRLTVV.

This clonotype was recorded at least ten times. This chain joins TRBV28 and TRBJ2-5, with D possibly matching TRBD2 (6 bases). The V gene lost 3 bases and the J gene lost 1 base, with 15 bases spanning the gap. The CDR3 is 16 amino acids. Germline CDR1 and CDR2: MDHEN and SYDVKM. This chain's CDR3 is CASSFWLAKAQETQYF. The CDR3 region has the DNA TGTGCCAGCAGTTTTTGGCTAGCGAAAGCCCAAGAGACCCAGTACTTC. Drawing the rest from reference TRBV28 and TRBJ2-5, the complete variable domain is DVKVTQSSRYLVKRTGEKVFLECVQDMDHENMFWYRQDPGLGLRLIYFSYDVKMKEKGDIPEGYSVSREKKERFSLILESASTNQTSMYLCASSFWLAKAQETQYFGPGTRLLVL.

This clonotype occurred many times. CDR3 nucleotide sequence: TGTGCCATTCAAGCGGGAAGCTCCTACGAGCAGTACTTC. It encodes CAIQAGSSYEQYF. The V call is TRBV6-2 or TRBV6-3, the J call TRBJ2-7; 7 positions agree with TRBD2. CDR1 and CDR2 from the germline V gene are MNHEY and SVGEGT. V lost 10 bases to trimming and J lost 0 bases; unmatched junction nucleotides: 6. The CDR3 is 13 amino acids.